This T cell receptor (beta chain) is from a study of blood T cell repertoires in COVID-19. Study-wide background: From the United States, Italy and Spain came samples of acute and convalescent COVID-19. In each case, the material was cDNA or gDNA derived from T cells, B-cell-depleted T cells, or PBMCs.

In the authors' workflow: For nucleated cells, counts were estimated from reference gene primer amplification. TCRdb's table, derived via immunoSEQ multiplex PCR, lists solely in-frame clones and lacks some. That table is the source of V, J and clone size, and D and trimming were worked out from the DNA. The table lists about 30,000 clones, 86% of them singletons. Source material: peripheral blood. This TCR came from a human donor with active COVID-19. The donor label of this sample is uncertain.

For the CDR3, the DNA is TGTGCCAGCAGGACAGAGAACCAAGAGACCCAGTACTTC. Amino acids: CASRTENQETQYF. The chain is built from TRBV6-4 and TRBJ2-5; tentatively, D is TRBD1 (5 bases). Germline V lookup: CDR1 MRHNA, CDR2 SNTAGT. Trimming pared 6 bases from V and 0 bases from J, leaving 8 bases between. The CDR3 sequence is 13 residues long.